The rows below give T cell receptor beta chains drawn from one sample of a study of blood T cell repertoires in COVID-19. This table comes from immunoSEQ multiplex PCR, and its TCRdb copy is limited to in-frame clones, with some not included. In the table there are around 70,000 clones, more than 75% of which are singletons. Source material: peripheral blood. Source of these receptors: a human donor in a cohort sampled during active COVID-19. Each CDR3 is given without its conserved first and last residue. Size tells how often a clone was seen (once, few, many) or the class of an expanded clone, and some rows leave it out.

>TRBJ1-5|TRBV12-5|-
ASGRDRGTQPQH
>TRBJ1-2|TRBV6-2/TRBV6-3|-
ASSSLIGTGKDGYT
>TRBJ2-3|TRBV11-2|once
ASSRDSRTDTQY
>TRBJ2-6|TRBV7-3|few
ASSWAGQGASGANVLT
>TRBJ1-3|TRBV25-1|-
ASSGTGHSGNTIY
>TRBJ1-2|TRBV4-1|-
ASSQDPDGGPRYGYT
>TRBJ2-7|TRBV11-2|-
ASSPRDIQTYEQY
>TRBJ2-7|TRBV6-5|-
ASSYSIQTYEQY
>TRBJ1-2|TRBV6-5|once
ASSYSYSGNYGYT
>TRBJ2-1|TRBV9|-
ASSPHGTGNYNEQF
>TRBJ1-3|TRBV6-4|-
ATSPGGVLPGNTIY
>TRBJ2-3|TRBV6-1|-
ASSEFRDKADTQY
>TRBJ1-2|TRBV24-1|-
ATSDLVASCCYT
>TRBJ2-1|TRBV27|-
ASSLPGQVGYNEQF
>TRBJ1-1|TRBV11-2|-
ASSLYTEAF
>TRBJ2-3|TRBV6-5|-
ASSYSSASKDTQY
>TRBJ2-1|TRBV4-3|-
ASSQGSSGGLSSYNEQF
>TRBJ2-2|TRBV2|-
ASSDQGGTGELF
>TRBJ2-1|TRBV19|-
ASRQRGGLLAHNEQF
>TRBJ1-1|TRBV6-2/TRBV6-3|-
ASSADRGTEAF